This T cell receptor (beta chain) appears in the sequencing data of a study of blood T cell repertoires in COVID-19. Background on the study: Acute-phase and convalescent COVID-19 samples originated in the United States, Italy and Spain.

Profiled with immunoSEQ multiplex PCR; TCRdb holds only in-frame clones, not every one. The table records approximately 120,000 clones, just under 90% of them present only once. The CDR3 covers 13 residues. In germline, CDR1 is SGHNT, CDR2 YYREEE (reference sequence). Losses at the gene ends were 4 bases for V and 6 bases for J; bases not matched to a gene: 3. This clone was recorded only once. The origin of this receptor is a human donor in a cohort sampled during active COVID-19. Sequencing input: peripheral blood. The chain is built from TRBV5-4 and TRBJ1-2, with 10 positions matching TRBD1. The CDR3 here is CASSKDRGDGYTF. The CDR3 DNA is TGTGCCAGCAGCAAGGACAGGGGGGATGGCTACACCTTC.